These 2 T cell receptor beta chains were all obtained from the same sample, sequenced in a study of control samples from healthy donors and cancer patients. TCRdb keeps only in-frame clones here, not all; method: immunoSEQ multiplex PCR. There are around 140,000 clones in the sample; 75% to 95% occur only once, and roughly 3.1% lies in the top ten. Specimen: blood. The receptors derive from a man aged 25 to 40 in good health.

V and J are TRBV7-3 and TRBJ1-2, with a possible D match to TRBD1 (5 bases). Trimming shortened V by 1 base and J by 7 bases, and 22 bases separated the two germline ends. This CDR3 has 17 residues. Germline loops: CDR1 SGHTA, CDR2 FQGTGA. The CDR3 reads CASSLMARDGLTGGYTF. For the CDR3, the DNA is TGTGCCAGCAGCTTAATGGCCCGGGACGGCCTAACTGGTGGCTACACCTTC.

The chain has TRBV19 and TRBJ2-6; the D is unclear. V was shortened by 8 bases and J by 0 bases, with 20 bases between the two germline ends. There are 18 residues in the CDR3. Germline CDR1 is LNHDA and CDR2 is SQIVND (reference sequence). CDR3 region: CASSSDSLGTSGANVLTF. Written as DNA, the CDR3 is TGTGCCAGTTCCTCCGACTCGTTAGGCACCTCTGGGGCCAACGTCCTGACTTTC.